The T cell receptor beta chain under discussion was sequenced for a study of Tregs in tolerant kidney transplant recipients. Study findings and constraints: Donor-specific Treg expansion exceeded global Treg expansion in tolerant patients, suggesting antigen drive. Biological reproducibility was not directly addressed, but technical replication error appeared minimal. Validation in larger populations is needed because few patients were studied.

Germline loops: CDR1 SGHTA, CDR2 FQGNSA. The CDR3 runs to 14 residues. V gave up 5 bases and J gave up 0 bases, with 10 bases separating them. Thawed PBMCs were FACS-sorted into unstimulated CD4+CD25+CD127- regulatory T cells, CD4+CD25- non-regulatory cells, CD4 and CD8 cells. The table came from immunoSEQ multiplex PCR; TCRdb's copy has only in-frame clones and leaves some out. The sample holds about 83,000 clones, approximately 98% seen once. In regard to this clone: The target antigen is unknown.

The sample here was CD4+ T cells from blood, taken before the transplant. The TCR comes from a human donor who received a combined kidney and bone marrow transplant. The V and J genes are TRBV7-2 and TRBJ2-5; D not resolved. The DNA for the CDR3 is TGTGCCAGCAGCCTCCACACCTACCAAGAGACCCAGTACTTC. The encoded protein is CASSLHTYQETQYF.